This T cell receptor (beta chain) was recorded in a study of T-cell reconstitution after alpha-beta-depleted transplantation in children. This clonotype was observed a single time. This sample's TCRbeta library carried unique molecular identifier barcodes. MiXCR, applied by TCRdb to the PCR reads, yields one record per CDR3 protein. The sample yields about 240,000 distinct CDR3 sequences, about 25% seen once. V was shortened by 0 bases and J by 4 bases, with 8 bases between the two germline ends. The CDR3 contains 14 residues. The germline gives CDR1 ENHRY, CDR2 SYGVKD. The rearrangement joins TRBV10-3 to TRBJ2-3, with a tentative D call TRBD1 (5 bases). Specimen: PBMCs, collected before TCRalphabeta/CD19-depleted stem cell transplant. The TCR was taken from a girl aged 2-10 years with Fanconi anemia, due to receive a stem cell transplant. This CDR3 reads CAISESTVADTQYF. CDR3 nucleotides: TGTGCCATCAGTGAGTCGACAGTAGCAGATACGCAGTATTTT.